Reported below is one T cell receptor (beta chain). J was trimmed by 1 base and V by 1 base; bases with no gene match: 12. CDR3 length equals 18 residues. From germline, CDR1 is LGHNA and CDR2 YNFKEQ. The sample is drawn from a study of blood T cell repertoires in COVID-19. Authors' data handling: For nucleated cells, counts were estimated from reference gene primer amplification. Generated by immunoSEQ multiplex PCR, the TCRdb table keeps only in-frame clones and is missing some. Clone size and V and J calls were adopted from that table, with D and trimming inferred from the DNA. The table lists approximately 300,000 clones, roughly 88% of them singletons, with under 5% in the top ten.

Material: peripheral blood. The source is a woman aged 50 to 60 with active or convalescent COVID-19. The chain recombines TRBV4-2 with TRBJ1-1; 7 bases line up with TRBD1. CDR3 nucleotide sequence: TGTGCCAGCAGCCAAGGTATATCTTCGGGACAGCCGAACACTGAAGCTTTCTTT. Translated: CASSQGISSGQPNTEAFF.